This T cell receptor beta chain was sequenced in a study of T cells in Graves' hyperthyroidism and ophthalmopathy. Authors of the study amplified TCR beta CDR3 regions from RNA transcripts. The primer set for the first-round RT-PCR of the TCR CDR3 was HTBI. From the multiplex PCR reads, TCRdb called clonotypes with MiXCR, one entry per CDR3 protein. The data contain roughly 740,000 distinct CDR3 sequences, approximately 16% of them singletons. Clinical symptoms, serum thyroxine, TRAb, thyroid ultrasound and orbital computed tomography informed diagnoses. The sample holds a few counts of this clonotype. Its ends do not fully match the called genes, so a read error is possible. The sequenced sample consisted of blood. The receptor was derived from a man between 18 and 29 years old with Graves' hyperthyroidism.

The CDR3 nucleotides are TGTGCCAGCAGTTTATTGGGGGGTGATGAGCAGCTCTTC. Amino acids: CASSLLGGDEQLF. This chain joins TRBV28 and TRBJ2-1, with a tentative D call TRBD2 (6 bases). Germline assignment: CDR1 MDHEN and CDR2 SYDVKM. This CDR3 contains 13 residues.